The 22 T cell receptor beta chains presented below share a single source sample, sequenced in a study of graft-versus-host responses after intestinal transplantation. Their target antigens are unknown. Assay: immunoSEQ multiplex PCR; the TCRdb copy retains only in-frame clones and omits some. The sample has tens of thousands of clones, over 90% seen once; the top ten hold roughly 0.2%. This material consisted of unstimulated CD4+ T cells sorted from spleen or lymph node cells, taken before transplant. The receptors come from a human donor who was the organ donor for an intestinal transplant.

CDR3 residues: CASSATGIANTEAFF. The CDR3 DNA follows: TGCGCCAGCAGTGCGACAGGGATAGCGAACACTGAAGCTTTCTTT. The V call is TRBV10-1, the J call TRBJ1-1, with 7 bases identical to TRBD1. V shed 4 bases and J 1 base; nucleotides not matched to a gene: 6. Germline V gene data show CDR1 as WNHNN and CDR2 as SYGVQD (reference sequence). The CDR3 has 15 amino acids.

This rearrangement joins TRBV5-6 to TRBJ1-5, with 9 positions matching TRBD1. V lost 5 bases and J lost 3; bases outside the gene matches: 3. Germline lookup yields CDR1 SGHDT and CDR2 YYEEEE. The CDR3 length is 14 residues. The CDR3 DNA follows: TGTGCCAGCAGACGACAGGGGGACAATCAGCCCCAGCATTTT. It codes for CASRRQGDNQPQHF. Complete variable domain (other parts from reference TRBV5-6 and TRBJ1-5): DAGVTQSPTHLIKTRGQQVTLRCSPKSGHDTVSWYQQALGQGPQFIFQYYEEEERQRGNFPDRFSGHQFPNYSSELNVNALLLGDSALYLCASRRQGDNQPQHFGDGTRLSIL.

The V call is TRBV28, the J call TRBJ1-6; the D is unclear. Between the trimmed V and J ends, which lost 5 bases and 5 bases, there was a span of 7 bases. Germline CDR1 reads MDHEN; CDR2 reads SYDVKM. This CDR3 contains 13 residues. CDR3 region: CASSGSNNSPLHF. Written as DNA, the CDR3 is TGTGCCAGCAGTGGCAGTAATAATTCACCCCTCCACTTT.

J is TRBJ2-7 and V is TRBV6-6; 8 nucleotides agree with TRBD2. Looked up from germline, CDR1 is MNHNY and CDR2 is SVGAGI (reference sequence). V lost 6 bases to trimming and J lost 4 bases; unmatched junction nucleotides: 11. The CDR3 has 15 amino acids. The chain's CDR3 is CASSGGVSDVYEQYF. Here the CDR3 DNA reads TGTGCCAGCAGCGGGGGGGTTTCGGACGTTTACGAGCAGTACTTC.

This clone turned up a few times. The chain recombines TRBV5-4 with TRBJ2-7; 10 bases map to TRBD2. There are 15 residues in the CDR3. Germline V lookup: CDR1 SGHNT, CDR2 YYREEE (reference sequence). V trimming: 0 bases; J trimming: 3 bases; junction bases outside the gene matches: 3. Here the CDR3 reads CASSLGSGGVYEQYF. Here the CDR3 DNA reads TGTGCCAGCAGCTTGGGGAGCGGGGGGGTCTACGAGCAGTACTTC.

As for this clone: One end of the junction fails to match germline, which may point to a read error. This rearrangement joins TRBV7-9 to TRBJ1-2; TRBD1 is a possible D gene (6 bases). The CDR3 loop spans 14 amino acids. Germline V gives CDR1 SEHNR, CDR2 FQNEAQ (reference sequence). Here the CDR3 reads CASSLPQGIGGYSF. CDR3 DNA sequence: TGTGCCAGCAGCTTACCACAGGGAATTGGCGGCTACTCCTTC.

The J gene is TRBJ1-1, the V gene TRBV5-4; 9 nucleotides align to TRBD1. Germline CDR1 SGHNT, CDR2 YYREEE (reference sequence). The length of the CDR3 is 14 residues. Unmatched junction bases numbered 6, after V lost 4 bases and J lost 5 bases. The CDR3 bases are TGTGCCAGCAGCCTGGACAGGGGCTGGACTGAAGCTTTCTTT. It is translated as CASSLDRGWTEAFF.

The genes are TRBV6-5 and TRBJ1-1; D possibly corresponds to TRBD1 (6 bases). Germline loops: CDR1 MNHEY, CDR2 SVGAGI. V was trimmed by 7 bases and J by 5 bases, leaving 17 bases between them. The CDR3 has 14 amino acids. The DNA for the CDR3 is TGTGCCAGCAAGAGAGGTCGGGGGCCGACTGAAGCTTTCTTT. Translation: CASKRGRGPTEAFF.

The J gene is TRBJ2-3, the V gene TRBV7-6, with D possibly TRBD2 on 5 matching bases. V lost 0 bases, J lost 5 bases, and 21 bases lay in between. The CDR3 has 18 amino acids. The germline V gene encodes CDR1 SGHVS and CDR2 FNYEAQ. The CDR3 bases are TGTGCCAGCAGCTTAGCGCCCCCCAGGCCAGGAGGCGGAGATACGCAGTATTTT. It specifies CASSLAPPRPGGGDTQYF. The entire variable domain, with the rest obtained from reference TRBV7-6 and TRBJ2-3, is as follows: GAGVSQSPRYKVTKRGQDVALRCDPISGHVSLYWYRQALGQGPEFLTYFNYEAQQDKSGLPNDRFSAERPEGSISTLTIQRTEQRDSAMYRCASSLAPPRPGGGDTQYFGPGTRLTVL.

This sequence joins TRBV27 and TRBJ2-3; 10 positions agree with TRBD2. Trimming removed 6 bases from V and 4 bases from J; junction bases left unmatched: 1. The CDR3 runs to 13 residues. Germline V gives CDR1 MNHEY, CDR2 SMNVEV (reference sequence). The CDR3 sequence: CASRGTSADTQYF. The CDR3 DNA reads TGTGCCAGCAGGGGGACTAGCGCAGATACGCAGTATTTT.

The rearrangement joins TRBV19 to TRBJ1-4; D is unclear. Trimming cost V 5 bases and J 6 bases, with 10 bases left between them. Germline loops: CDR1 LNHDA, CDR2 SQIVND (reference sequence). This CDR3 is built from 13 residues. The CDR3 reads CASSAGSYEKLFF. The CDR3 nucleotides are TGTGCCAGTAGTGCCGGGAGCTATGAAAAACTGTTTTTT.

The chain uses TRBV6-1 and TRBJ2-3; D uncertain. The CDR3 spans 10 residues. Germline V gene data show CDR1 as MNHNS and CDR2 as SASEGT. The CDR3 nucleotides read TGTGTCACGGGTCGAGATACGCAGTATTTT. It specifies CVTGRDTQYF.

V usage is TRBV5-4 and J usage is TRBJ1-5; 8 positions match TRBD1. From germline, CDR1 is SGHNT and CDR2 YYREEE (reference sequence). The CDR3 is made up of 15 amino acids. Unmatched junction bases numbered 8, after V lost 4 bases and J lost 5 bases. DNA for the CDR3: TGTGCCAGCAGCGGCGGACAGGGCGGGCATCAGCCCCAGCATTTT. Protein product: CASSGGQGGHQPQHF.

The rearrangement joins TRBV9 to TRBJ1-6, with D maybe TRBD1 (5 bases). Germline V gene lookup returns CDR1 SGDLS and CDR2 YYNGEE. The CDR3 has 15 residues. V was shortened by 0 bases and J by 3 bases, with 7 bases between the two germline ends. The CDR3 loop is CASSVAGNYNSPLHF. For the CDR3, the DNA is TGTGCCAGCAGCGTAGCAGGGAACTATAATTCACCCCTCCACTTT.

The chain carries TRBV11-2 and TRBJ2-3, with 10 bases matching TRBD2. CDR1 SGHAT and CDR2 FQNNGV come from the germline V gene. V gave up 1 base and J gave up 2 bases; unmatched junction bases: 6. The CDR3 covers 17 residues. DNA of the CDR3: TGTGCCAGCAGCTTAGGCCAAGCGGGGGGGATCACAGATACGCAGTATTTT. This codes for CASSLGQAGGITDTQYF.

The chain uses TRBV7-2 and TRBJ2-7; D is tentatively TRBD1 or TRBD2 (5 bases each). Germline V lookup: CDR1 SGHTA, CDR2 FQGNSA. The germline V and J ends were trimmed by 6 bases and 4 bases, with 16 bases remaining between them. CDR3 length equals 14 residues. The CDR3 nucleotides read TGTGCCAGCAGGCGCCGGGACCCACCTTACGAGCAGTACTTC. This codes for CASRRRDPPYEQYF.

The CDR3 region is CASSFGRLNSPLHF. The CDR3 nucleotides are TGTGCCAGCAGTTTTGGGCGGCTTAATTCACCCCTCCACTTT. J is TRBJ1-6 and V is TRBV28; D not certain. With 3 bases removed from V and 6 bases from J, the gap between germline ends came to 9 bases. Germline-derived CDR1 and CDR2 are MDHEN and SYDVKM. The CDR3 is made up of 14 amino acids.

The chain has TRBV14 and TRBJ1-3; D is perhaps TRBD1 (6 bases). The CDR3 length is 14 residues. Looked up from germline, CDR1 is SGHDN and CDR2 is FVKESK. Trimming removed 5 bases from V and 2 bases from J, with 10 bases in between. CDR3 DNA: TGTGCCAGCAGCGAACAGGGAGCTGGAAACACCATATATTTT. This sequence encodes CASSEQGAGNTIYF.

V is TRBV10-3 and J is TRBJ1-2; the match to TRBD1 covers 8 bases. The germline gives CDR1 ENHRY, CDR2 SYGVKD. The CDR3 has 13 amino acids. J was trimmed by 8 bases and V by 6 bases; bases with no gene match: 8. CDR3 DNA: TGTGCCATCAGCGGACAGGGCGGGGGCGGCTACACCTTC. It specifies CAISGQGGGGYTF.

The chain has TRBV5-8 and TRBJ1-5; D is perhaps TRBD1 (5 bases). The germline CDR1 and CDR2 sequences are SGHTS and YDEGEE. The CDR3 is 14 amino acids. Trimming removed 0 bases from V and 3 bases from J, with 7 bases in between. Here the CDR3 DNA reads TGTGCCAGCAGCTTGGGGGGGTACAATCAGCCCCAGCATTTT. Translation gives CASSLGGYNQPQHF.

This chain joins TRBV7-2 and TRBJ2-3; 7 nucleotides line up with TRBD1. Germline V CDR1 and CDR2: SGHTA, FQGNSA. This CDR3 spans 14 amino acids. Trimming took 2 bases from V and 1 from J; bases not matched to a gene: 0. The CDR3 loop is CASSLQGGTDTQYF. The CDR3 nucleotides are TGTGCCAGCAGCTTACAGGGGGGCACAGATACGCAGTATTTT.

This chain connects TRBV4-1 to TRBJ2-3, with 8 bases lining up with TRBD2. Germline V gene data show CDR1 as MGHRA and CDR2 as YSYEKL. This CDR3 is 19 amino acids long. V gave up 0 bases and J gave up 1 base; unmatched junction bases: 12. This CDR3 is CASSQDPAGATGGTDTQYF. CDR3 sequence (DNA): TGCGCCAGCAGCCAAGATCCAGCGGGGGCCACCGGGGGCACAGATACGCAGTATTTT.